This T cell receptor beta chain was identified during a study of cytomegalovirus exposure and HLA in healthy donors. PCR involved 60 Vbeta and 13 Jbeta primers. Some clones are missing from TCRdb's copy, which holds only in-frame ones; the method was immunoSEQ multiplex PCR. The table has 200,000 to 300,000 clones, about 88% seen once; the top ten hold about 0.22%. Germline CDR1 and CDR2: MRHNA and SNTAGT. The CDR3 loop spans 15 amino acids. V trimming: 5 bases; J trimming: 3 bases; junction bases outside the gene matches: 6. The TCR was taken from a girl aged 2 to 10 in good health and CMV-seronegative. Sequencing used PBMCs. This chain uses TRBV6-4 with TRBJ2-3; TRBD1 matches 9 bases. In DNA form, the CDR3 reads TGTGCCAGCAGTTTGACAGGGGGTAAGACAGATACGCAGTATTTT. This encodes CASSLTGGKTDTQYF.